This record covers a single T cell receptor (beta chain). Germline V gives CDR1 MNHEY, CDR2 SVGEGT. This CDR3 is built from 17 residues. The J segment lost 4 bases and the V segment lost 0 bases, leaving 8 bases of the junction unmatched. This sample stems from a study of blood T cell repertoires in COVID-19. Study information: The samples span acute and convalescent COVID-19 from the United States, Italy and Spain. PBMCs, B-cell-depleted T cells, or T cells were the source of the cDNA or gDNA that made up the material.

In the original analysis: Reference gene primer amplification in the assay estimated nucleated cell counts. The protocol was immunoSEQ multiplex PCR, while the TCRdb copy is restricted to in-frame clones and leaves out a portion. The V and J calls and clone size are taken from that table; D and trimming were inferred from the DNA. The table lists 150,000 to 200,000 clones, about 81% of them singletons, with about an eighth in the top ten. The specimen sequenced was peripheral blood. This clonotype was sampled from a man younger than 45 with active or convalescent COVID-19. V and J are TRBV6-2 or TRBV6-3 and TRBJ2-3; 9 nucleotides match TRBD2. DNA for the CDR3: TGTGCCAGCAGTTACTCCACGGGACTAGCCGGGGCAGATACGCAGTATTTT. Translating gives CASSYSTGLAGADTQYF.